This T cell receptor (beta chain) was recorded in a study of a mutant IDH1 vaccine in newly diagnosed glioma. Study as a whole: Vaccination was launched 4-6 weeks after radiotherapy alone, or with temozolomide cycles. Visit V12 was conducted at week 35 as the safety follow-up. Visit V13 came later, at week 47.

From germline, CDR1 is MDHEN and CDR2 SYDVKM. V shed 7 bases, J shed 6 bases, and the junction held 13 bases outside the gene matches. This CDR3 is built from 15 residues. Study-wide findings and caveats: Vaccination induced immune responses in approximately 93% of patients.

The method was immunoSEQ multiplex PCR; TCRdb's version includes in-frame clones alone and lacks a portion of them. The table includes almost 95,000 clones, roughly 89% detected once. As for this clone: What it recognizes is unknown.

Indicated time point: week 47, end of study. Every single dose of the vaccine, 300 ug of mutant IDH1 20-mer peptide, came with topical imiquimod. This sequence originates from a woman in her forties or fifties with glioma. The source was PBMCs, collected from a glioma patient whose treatment included an IDH1 peptide vaccine. V usage is TRBV28 and J usage is TRBJ1-2, with 8 bases matching TRBD1. The CDR3 bases are TGTGCCAGCACCACCGGACAGGGAGGACTTAATGGCTACACCTTC. It is translated as CASTTGQGGLNGYTF.